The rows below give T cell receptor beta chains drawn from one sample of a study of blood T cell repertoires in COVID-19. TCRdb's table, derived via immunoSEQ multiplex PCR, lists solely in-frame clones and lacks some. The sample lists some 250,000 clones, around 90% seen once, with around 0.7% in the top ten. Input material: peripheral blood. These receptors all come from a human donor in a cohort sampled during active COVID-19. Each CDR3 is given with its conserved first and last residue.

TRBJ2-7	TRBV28	CASSFWSASGRTEQYF
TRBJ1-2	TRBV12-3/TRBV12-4	CASSSRGSYGYTF
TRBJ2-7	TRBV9	CASSVATWGGEQYF
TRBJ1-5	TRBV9	CASSAAGSNQPQHF
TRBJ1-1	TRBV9	CASTPDLQLNTEAFF
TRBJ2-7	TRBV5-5	CASSITGTVLYEQYF
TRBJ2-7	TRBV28	CASSLIGVEGEQYF
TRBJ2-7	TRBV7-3	CASTSEGLAGDYTYEQYF
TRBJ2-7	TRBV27	CASSLSPDNYEQYF
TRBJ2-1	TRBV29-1	CSVLGQGANEQFF
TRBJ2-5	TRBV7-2	CASRQNSGEAQYF
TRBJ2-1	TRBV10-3	CAISTGTSGVLYEQFF
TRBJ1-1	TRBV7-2	CASSLDSTKPMNTEAFF
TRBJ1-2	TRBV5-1	CASSLDAGANYGYTF
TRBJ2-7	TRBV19	CASSIQGSYEQYF
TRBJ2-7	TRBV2	CASSAGLVLDEQYF
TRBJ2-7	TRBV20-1	CSASRGLYEQYF
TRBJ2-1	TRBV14	CASRDYRYNEQFF
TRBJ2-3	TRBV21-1	CARLTAGDGDTQYF
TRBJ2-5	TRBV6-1	CASSEGIPGFYITTQYF
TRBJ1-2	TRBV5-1	CASRINVQGDYGYTF
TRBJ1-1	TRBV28	CASSLDRQGYNTEAFF
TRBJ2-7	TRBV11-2	CASLGLADYEQYF
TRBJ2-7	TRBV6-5	CASSRQGPYEQYF
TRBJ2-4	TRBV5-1	CASSFNSGGLPDIQYF
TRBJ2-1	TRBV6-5	CATRWTGNKMQFF
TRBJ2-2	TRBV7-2	CASSLVPRTGELFF
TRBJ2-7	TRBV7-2	CASSPRAGPYEQYF
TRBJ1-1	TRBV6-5	CATLIWGANTEAFF
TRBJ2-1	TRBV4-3	CASSRELAGDNEQFF
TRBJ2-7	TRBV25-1	CASSGGTESSYEQYF
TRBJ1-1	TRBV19	CASSDLQGLKNTEAFF
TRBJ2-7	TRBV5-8	CASSEAGGPNEQYF
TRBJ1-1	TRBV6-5	CASSRGRTEAFF
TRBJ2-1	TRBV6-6	CASSYERGGYNEQFF
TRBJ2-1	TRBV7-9	CASSFGQGYNEQFF
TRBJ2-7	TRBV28	CASSFKGGASGSHEQYF
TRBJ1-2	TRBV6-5	CASSTGQFYGYTF
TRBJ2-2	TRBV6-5	CASSYQVSNTGELFF
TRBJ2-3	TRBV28	CASRSAGDTQYF
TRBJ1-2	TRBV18	CASSPSGQVYGYTF
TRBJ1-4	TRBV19	CASSLTASNEKLFF
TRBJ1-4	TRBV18	CASSPVGGNEELFF
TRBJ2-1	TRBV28	CASRNFGSSYNEQFF
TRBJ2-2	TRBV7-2	CASSKDRAATGELFF
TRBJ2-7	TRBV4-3	CASSPREGGSYEQYF
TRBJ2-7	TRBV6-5	CASSYSGAGEQYF
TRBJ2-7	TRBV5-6	CASSLSGEQYF
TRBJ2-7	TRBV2	CASSEDLNEQYF
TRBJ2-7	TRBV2	CASRGTSGSYEQYF
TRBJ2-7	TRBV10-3	CAISEHSNRGPGEQYF
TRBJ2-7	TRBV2	CASSEGTGGPRSYEQYF
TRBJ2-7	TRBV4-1	CASSQVIGKKPYEQYF
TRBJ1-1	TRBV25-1	CASIGVQNTEAFF
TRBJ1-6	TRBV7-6	CASSPGVRQGISPLHF